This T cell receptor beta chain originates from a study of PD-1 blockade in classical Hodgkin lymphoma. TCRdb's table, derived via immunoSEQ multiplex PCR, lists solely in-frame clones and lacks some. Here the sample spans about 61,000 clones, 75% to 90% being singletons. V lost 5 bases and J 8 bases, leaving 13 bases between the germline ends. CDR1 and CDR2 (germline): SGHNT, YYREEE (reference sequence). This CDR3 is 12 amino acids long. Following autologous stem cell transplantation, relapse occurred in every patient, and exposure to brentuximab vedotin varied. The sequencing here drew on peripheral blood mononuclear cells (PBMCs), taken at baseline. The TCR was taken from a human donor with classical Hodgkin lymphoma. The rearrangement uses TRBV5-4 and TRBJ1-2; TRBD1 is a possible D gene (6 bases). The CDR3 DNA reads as TGTGCCAGCAGTGGTCAGGGGTACGGCTACACCTTC. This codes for CASSGQGYGYTF.